The entry that follows covers one T cell receptor beta chain sequence. Its antigen remains unidentified. The sample originates from a study of T cell repertoires in cytomegalovirus infection. Study context: Indications came from public TCR beta signatures; they pointed to CMV infection and to a matching HLA type.

CDR3 size: 16 residues. Trimming took 5 bases from V and 4 from J; bases not matched to a gene: 12. A single record per CDR3 protein comes from TCRdb applying MiXCR to the reads. This table holds about 770,000 distinct CDR3 sequences, approximately 32% found once. The sample consisted of cultured CD8+ T cells from PBMCs, taken from culture after CMV antigen stimulation. This chain links TRBV7-1 with TRBJ2-5, with 8 bases that match TRBD2. TRBV7-1 belongs to the ORF category, with a function that is uncertain. The TCR was taken from a human donor in good health (CMV status not recorded). Some clones in this sample may be carry-over from other donors' samples. The CDR3 sequence: CASSPQRGRLAETQYF. CDR3 DNA: TGTGCCAGCAGCCCTCAGCGGGGGAGGCTTGCAGAGACCCAGTACTTC.